These 23 T cell receptor beta chains were sequenced from one sample in a study of blood T cell repertoires in COVID-19. Assay: immunoSEQ multiplex PCR; the TCRdb copy retains only in-frame clones and omits some. In the table there are under 100,000 clones, over 80% of which are singletons. Sequencing was done on a sample of peripheral blood. Receptors originate from a woman aged 55 to 70 with active COVID-19.

This clone appeared once. This chain joins TRBV24-1 and TRBJ2-7, with TRBD1 matching over 11 bases. The CDR3 spans 15 residues. The V gene's germline CDR1 is KGHDR and CDR2 SFDVKD. J gave up 6 bases and V 3 bases, and 6 bases lay outside the gene matches. CDR3 loop: CATSDTGTGGAEQYF. Here the CDR3 DNA reads TGTGCCACCAGTGATACCGGGACAGGGGGAGCCGAGCAGTACTTC.

The chain has TRBV28 and TRBJ1-1; a possible D gene is TRBD1 (6 bases). This CDR3 is built from 14 residues. Trimming took off 2 bases at V and 3 bases at J, with 10 bases between the two ends. CDR1 MDHEN and CDR2 SYDVKM come from the germline V gene. In DNA form, the CDR3 reads TGTGCCAGCAGTTTAGATGAGGGGGACACTGAAGCTTTCTTT. Translation gives CASSLDEGDTEAFF.

The rearrangement links TRBV19 to TRBJ2-3, with 8 bases aligning to TRBD2. Germline loops: CDR1 LNHDA, CDR2 SQIVND (reference sequence). Trimming cost V 2 bases and J 2 bases; bases outside gene matches: 6. CDR3 length: 16 amino acids. Written as DNA, the CDR3 is TGTGCCAGTAGTATAAGGACTAGCAGAAACACAGATACGCAGTATTTT. This gives the protein CASSIRTSRNTDTQYF.

The chain links TRBV12-3 or TRBV12-4 to TRBJ2-4; TRBD2 matches at 11 bases. With V trimmed by 3 bases and J by 12 bases, 4 bases remained unmatched. The CDR3 extends over 13 amino acids. CDR3: CASSFASGGRQYF. DNA for the CDR3: TGTGCCAGCAGTTTCGCTAGCGGGGGGCGTCAGTACTTC.

This chain connects TRBV28 to TRBJ2-7, with 9 bases lining up with TRBD2. Trimming took 6 bases from V and 3 from J; bases not matched to a gene: 12. CDR3 length: 16 amino acids. Per the germline V gene, CDR1 is MDHEN and CDR2 is SYDVKM. CDR3 sequence reads: CASRDLGLARDYEQYF. The CDR3 coding sequence is TGTGCCAGCAGGGATCTGGGACTAGCTAGGGACTACGAGCAGTACTTC.

This rearrangement joins TRBV9 to TRBJ2-2, with TRBD2 matching over 14 bases. The V gene end was trimmed by 4 bases and the J gene end by 5 bases; junction bases not matched to a gene: 7. The length of the CDR3 is 17 residues. In germline, CDR1 is SGDLS, CDR2 YYNGEE. CDR3 nucleotide sequence: TGTGCCAGCAGCTTGACTAGCGGGGGGGCCGGGACCGGGGAGCTGTTTTTT. As protein: CASSLTSGGAGTGELFF. The entire variable domain, with the rest obtained from reference TRBV9 and TRBJ2-2, is as follows: DSGVTQTPKHLITATGQRVTLRCSPRSGDLSVYWYQQSLDQGLQFLIQYYNGEERAKGNILERFSAQQFPDLHSELNLSSLELGDSALYFCASSLTSGGAGTGELFFGEGSRLTVL.

The CDR3 nucleotides read TGTGCCAGCAGCTTAGGAACGGGAACCTACGAGCAGTACTTC. Its protein is CASSLGTGTYEQYF. V is TRBV7-6 and J is TRBJ2-7, with D possibly matching TRBD2 (5 bases). Germline V gene sequence: CDR1 SGHVS, CDR2 FNYEAQ. The CDR3 covers 14 residues. With 1 base removed from V and 2 bases from J, the gap between germline ends came to 9 bases.

This clone has more than one count but fewer than ten. The V gene is TRBV7-2, the J gene TRBJ2-3; the match to TRBD1 covers 8 bases. Germline CDR1 is SGHTA and CDR2 is FQGNSA. The CDR3 is 14 residues long. V lost 5 bases and J lost 1; bases outside the gene matches: 2. The CDR3 sequence is CASSQTGGTDTQYF. For the CDR3, the DNA is TGTGCCAGCAGCCAGACAGGGGGCACAGATACGCAGTATTTT.

This chain joins TRBV3-1 (or the pseudogene TRBV3-2) and TRBJ1-2, with D unresolved. The CDR3 spans 15 residues. Germline loops: CDR1 LGHDT, CDR2 YNNKEL (reference sequence). Trimming removed 4 bases at V and 3 bases at J, with 15 bases between. The CDR3 protein is CASSRQAGPDYGYTF. For the CDR3, the DNA is TGTGCCAGCAGCCGCCAGGCAGGTCCGGACTATGGCTACACCTTC.

The J gene is TRBJ2-2, the V gene TRBV11-2; possible D gene TRBD2, 5 bases. Germline assignment: CDR1 SGHAT and CDR2 FQNNGV. This CDR3 is built from 15 residues. V was clipped by 6 bases and J by 1 base, with 12 bases between them. CDR3 loop: CASRTTGGNTGELFF. CDR3 coding DNA: TGTGCCAGCAGGACTACTGGCGGGAACACCGGGGAGCTGTTTTTT.

This clone was counted between two and nine times. Here the CDR3 reads CATSFGRGDAGYTF. The CDR3 DNA reads TGTGCCACCAGTTTCGGCCGGGGGGACGCTGGCTACACCTTC. The chain employs TRBV24-1 and TRBJ1-2; the D gene is possibly TRBD1 (5 bases). Trimming removed 6 bases at V and 7 bases at J, with 17 bases between. Germline lookup yields CDR1 KGHDR and CDR2 SFDVKD. This CDR3 region has 14 residues.

The CDR3 sequence is CASSLTLENEQFF. In DNA form, the CDR3 reads TGTGCCAGCAGCCTGACACTAGAAAATGAGCAGTTCTTC. V usage is TRBV7-3 and J usage is TRBJ2-1; tentatively, D is TRBD2 (5 bases). CDR1 and CDR2 from the germline V gene are SGHTA and FQGTGA. The CDR3 spans 13 residues. V lost 5 bases and J lost 7, with 12 bases in between. The entire variable domain, with the rest obtained from reference TRBV7-3 and TRBJ2-1, is as follows: GAGVSQTPSNKVTEKGKYVELRCDPISGHTALYWYRQSLGQGPEFLIYFQGTGAADDSGLPNDRFFAVRPEGSVSTLKIQRTERGDSAVYLCASSLTLENEQFFGPGTRLTVL.

This chain uses TRBV5-4 with TRBJ1-2; D is uncertain. This CDR3 contains 18 residues. CDR1 and CDR2 (germline): SGHNT, YYREEE (reference sequence). V was cut by 1 base and J by 1 base, with 20 bases left in between. The CDR3 coding sequence is TGTGCCAGCAGCTTGAGGACTGGGTTCTGGGAGGGTAACTATGGCTACACCTTC. Translation gives CASSLRTGFWEGNYGYTF.

This chain connects TRBV5-6 to TRBJ1-6; perhaps TRBD1 as D (6 bases). V was shortened by 0 bases and J by 9 bases, with 13 bases between the two germline ends. The CDR3 runs to 15 residues. Germline assignment: CDR1 SGHDT and CDR2 YYEEEE. Here the CDR3 DNA reads TGTGCCAGCAGCTTGGCGGCGCAGGGGATTTCACCCCTCCACTTT. Protein sequence: CASSLAAQGISPLHF.

The chain recombines TRBV7-8 with TRBJ1-1; 7 bases align to TRBD1. J lost 12 bases, V lost 1 base, and 11 bases had no gene match. Germline lookup yields CDR1 SGHVS and CDR2 FQNEAQ. This CDR3 comprises 14 residues. CDR3: CASSLVLTGEKTFF. The CDR3 coding sequence is TGTGCCAGCAGCTTAGTATTAACAGGGGAAAAAACTTTCTTT.

This chain connects TRBV7-2 to TRBJ2-2; TRBD2 matches at 9 bases. V gave up 5 bases and J gave up 2 bases; unmatched junction bases: 3. CDR1 and CDR2 from the germline V gene are SGHTA and FQGNSA. The CDR3 extends over 15 amino acids. The CDR3 coding sequence is TGTGCCAGCAGCCCGCGGGGGGGCAACACCGGGGAGCTGTTTTTT. Its translation is CASSPRGGNTGELFF.

This rearrangement joins TRBV18 to TRBJ2-1, with D tentatively TRBD1 (5 bases). V was pared by 3 bases and J by 5 bases, with 14 bases between. Germline CDR1 KGHSH, CDR2 LQKENI. The CDR3 is made up of 15 amino acids. In nucleotides, the CDR3 is TGTGCCAGCTCACCGCTGGACAAGCAGGACAATGAGCAGTTCTTC. Translation gives CASSPLDKQDNEQFF.

This clone came up once. The gene calls are TRBV5-6 and TRBJ2-1; maybe TRBD1 (6 bases). Trimming stripped 6 bases from V and 6 bases from J, with 16 bases between. The CDR3 length is 14 residues. Germline V lookup: CDR1 SGHDT, CDR2 YYEEEE. The DNA for the CDR3 is TGTGCCAGCATGTACAGGGAAGGGTCCAATGAGCAGTTCTTC. Its translation is CASMYREGSNEQFF.

The V call is TRBV24-1, the J call TRBJ2-1, with TRBD2 matching over 12 bases. Germline V gene lookup returns CDR1 KGHDR and CDR2 SFDVKD. The J segment lost 9 bases and the V segment lost 3 bases, leaving 5 bases of the junction unmatched. The length of the CDR3 is 15 residues. Written as DNA, the CDR3 is TGTGCCACCAGTGATCCCGGACTAGCGGGACTTGAGCAGTTCTTC. It codes for CATSDPGLAGLEQFF.

The genes are TRBV2 and TRBJ1-2, with a possible D match to TRBD1 (6 bases). The CDR3 spans 14 residues. The germline V gene has CDR1 SNHLY and CDR2 FYNNEI. With 2 bases removed from V and 4 bases from J, the gap between germline ends came to 11 bases. The CDR3 coding sequence is TGTGCCAGCAGTGAATTAAGGGGGTCCTATGGCTACACCTTC. It is translated as CASSELRGSYGYTF.

The V gene is TRBV28, the J gene TRBJ2-3; no clear D. The CDR3 is made up of 12 amino acids. Germline loops: CDR1 MDHEN, CDR2 SYDVKM. The V gene lost 5 bases and the J gene lost 3 bases, with 6 bases spanning the gap. The CDR3 nucleotides read TGTGCCAGCAGTAGAGGAACAGATACGCAGTATTTT. This sequence encodes CASSRGTDTQYF.

The rearrangement links TRBV3-1 (or the pseudogene TRBV3-2) to TRBJ1-2; TRBD1 matches 7 bases. The V gene's germline CDR1 is LGHDT and CDR2 YNNKEL (reference sequence). V dropped 9 bases and J dropped 2; count of bases not matched to a gene: 3. This CDR3 spans 12 amino acids. The CDR3 DNA reads as TGTGCCAGTTCGGGACAGAACTATGGCTACACCTTC. It encodes CASSGQNYGYTF.

This chain connects TRBV28 to TRBJ2-7; 9 bases match TRBD1. Germline assignment: CDR1 MDHEN and CDR2 SYDVKM. The V segment lost 8 bases and the J segment 5 bases; nucleotides outside the gene matches: 7. The CDR3 runs 13 residues. The CDR3 DNA reads as TGTGCCAGCCTCGGGACAGGGTTCAACGAGCAGTACTTC. This codes for CASLGTGFNEQYF. Combining the CDR3 with reference TRBV28 and TRBJ2-7 gives the whole variable domain DVKVTQSSRYLVKRTGEKVFLECVQDMDHENMFWYRQDPGLGLRLIYFSYDVKMKEKGDIPEGYSVSREKKERFSLILESASTNQTSMYLCASLGTGFNEQYFGPGTRLTVT.